This passage covers 11 T cell receptor beta chains from one sample sequenced in a study of T cells in Graves' hyperthyroidism and ophthalmopathy. The CDR3 regions of TCR beta were amplified from RNA transcripts. A set of HTBI primers served as the primers for a first-round RT-PCR of the TCR CDR3. TCRdb reanalysed the multiplex PCR reads using MiXCR and keeps one entry per CDR3 protein. The data show about 200,000 distinct CDR3 sequences, with 17% seen just once and approximately 56% held by the top ten. The sample consisted of blood. The receptors derive from a woman between 50 and 59 years old with Graves' hyperthyroidism.

This sequence joins TRBV6-1 and TRBJ2-6, with D tentatively TRBD1 (6 bases). The V and J ends lost 4 bases and 0 bases respectively, with 19 bases between them. The CDR3 extends over 19 amino acids. From germline, CDR1 is MNHNS and CDR2 SASEGT. CDR3 nucleotides: TGTGCCAGCAGTGGACAGGCTGTTCCCACTTTCTCTGGGGCCAACGTCCTGACTTTC. Its translation: CASSGQAVPTFSGANVLTF.

This clonotype was picked up many times. This chain joins TRBV6-1 and TRBJ2-3; 7 nucleotides agree with TRBD1. CDR1 MNHNS and CDR2 SASEGT come from the germline V gene. The CDR3 is made up of 14 amino acids. With 5 bases clipped from V and 2 bases from J, the junction kept 4 bases outside the gene matches. In DNA form, the CDR3 reads TGTGCCAGCAGTCGGGACAGAAACACAGATACGCAGTATTTT. Protein product: CASSRDRNTDTQYF.

This clonotype was picked up many times. The rearrangement links TRBV12-3 or TRBV12-4 to TRBJ2-7; D is unresolved. Trimming stripped 4 bases from V and 4 bases from J, with 5 bases between. This CDR3 region has 11 residues. The CDR3 bases are TGTGCCAGCAGTTACAGATACGAGCAGTACTTC. Residues: CASSYRYEQYF.

The chain carries TRBV11-3 and TRBJ2-4; 7 bases line up with TRBD1. The CDR3 is made up of 14 amino acids. V shed 5 bases and J 4 bases; nucleotides not matched to a gene: 5. Germline V gives CDR1 SGHNT, CDR2 YENEEA. The CDR3 nucleotides read TGTGCCAGCAGCGGGCACAGGGGAAAAAACATTCAGTACTTC. This translates into CASSGHRGKNIQYF.

This clonotype was observed many times. The chain is built from TRBV6-5 and TRBJ1-1; weak D call: TRBD1 (6 bases). The length of the CDR3 is 17 residues. Per the germline V gene, CDR1 is MNHEY and CDR2 is SVGAGI. V lost 0 bases to trimming and J lost 8 bases, with 22 bases between them. This CDR3 reads CASSYSISGARQIEAFF. CDR3 coding DNA: TGTGCCAGCAGTTACTCGATTTCGGGGGCTCGTCAGATAGAAGCTTTCTTT.

With respect to this clonotype: This may be a read error: a much more frequent sequence differs by one nucleotide. The rearrangement links TRBV2 to TRBJ2-7; D is unresolved. The CDR3 has 14 residues. CDR1 is SNHLY and CDR2 is FYNNEI in the germline V gene. CDR3: CVSSVRPTSYEQYF. The CDR3 coding sequence is TGTGTCAGCAGCGTCAGACCCACATCCTACGAGCAGTACTTC.

The V and J genes are TRBV2 and TRBJ2-2; TRBD2 matches at 11 bases. Per the germline V gene, CDR1 is SNHLY and CDR2 is FYNNEI. V dropped 4 bases and J dropped 7; count of bases not matched to a gene: 11. The CDR3 length is 17 residues. Here the CDR3 DNA reads TGTGCCAGCAGTGTTCTGAGCCTAGCGGGAGGTAGCGGGGAGCTGTTTTTT. Encoded protein: CASSVLSLAGGSGELFF.

The chain joins TRBV12-3 or TRBV12-4 to TRBJ1-1; TRBD1 agrees at 10 bases. CDR3 length: 14 amino acids. Losses at the gene ends were 6 bases for V and 8 bases for J; bases not matched to a gene: 9. In DNA form, the CDR3 reads TGTGCCAGCAGACAACGACAGGGGGCGCTGGAAGCTTTCTTT. The encoded protein is CASRQRQGALEAFF.

This clonotype was counted ten times or more. The rearrangement links TRBV20-1 to TRBJ2-2, with D perhaps TRBD2 (7 bases). Germline assignment: CDR1 DFQATT and CDR2 SNEGSKA (reference sequence). Trimming took 4 bases from V and 13 from J, leaving 13 bases between them. This CDR3 is 11 amino acids long. In DNA, the CDR3 is TGCAGTGCTAAGAACAGGGAGGGGCTGTTTTTT. Its protein product is CSAKNREGLFF.

This clonotype was picked up many times. The chain uses TRBV11-3 and TRBJ2-3; TRBD1 agrees at 10 bases. The trim removed 5 bases at V and 2 bases at J, leaving 7 bases unmatched. Per the germline V gene, CDR1 is SGHNT and CDR2 is YENEEA. The CDR3 runs 16 residues. CDR3 DNA sequence: TGTGCCAGCAGCAATCCGGGACAGGGGAACACAGATACGCAGTATTTT. This encodes CASSNPGQGNTDTQYF. Supplemented by reference TRBV11-3 and TRBJ2-3, the full variable domain reads EAGVVQSPRYKIIEKKQPVAFWCNPISGHNTLYWYLQNLGQGPELLIRYENEEAVDDSQLPKDRFSAERLKGVDSTLKIQPAELGDSAVYLCASSNPGQGNTDTQYFGPGTRLTVL.

This clonotype came up a few times. The chain combines TRBV7-9 with TRBJ2-1; possible D gene TRBD1, 7 bases. The CDR3 spans 16 residues. Germline V gene lookup returns CDR1 SEHNR and CDR2 FQNEAQ (reference sequence). Trimming removed 5 bases at V and 10 bases at J, with 24 bases between. DNA for the CDR3: TGTGCCAGCAGCACTCCCGGCGGGCAGGGGGGCACAGAGCAGTTCTTC. Protein sequence: CASSTPGGQGGTEQFF.